This T cell receptor beta chain was sequenced in a study of PD-1 blockade in classical Hodgkin lymphoma. The table came from immunoSEQ multiplex PCR; TCRdb's copy has only in-frame clones and leaves some out. The data show around 41,000 clones, approximately 72% seen once. Brentuximab vedotin exposure varied among the patients, all of whom had relapsed after autologous stem cell transplantation. The origin of this receptor is a human donor with classical Hodgkin lymphoma. Material: peripheral blood mononuclear cells (PBMCs), obtained before the second cycle of nivolumab.

This chain's CDR3 is CSVWEWDGKSYEQYF. CDR3 sequence (DNA): TGCAGCGTATGGGAATGGGACGGAAAATCCTACGAGCAGTACTTC. The chain has TRBV29-1 and TRBJ2-7; D may be TRBD1 or TRBD2 (5 bases each). CDR3 length equals 15 residues. Germline CDR1 SQVTM, CDR2 ANQGSEA. The ends were cut back, 6 bases at V and 1 base at J, with 19 bases in the middle.